Listed here is a single T cell receptor beta chain. As yet, its antigen is unknown. The data were obtained in a study of cytomegalovirus exposure and HLA in healthy donors. Study findings and constraints: In a later analysis, a missense DCLRE1C variant was linked to TCR beta V- and J-gene trimming.

The V gene lost 5 bases and the J gene lost 0 bases, with 8 bases spanning the gap. Germline loops: CDR1 SNHLY, CDR2 FYNNEI. This CDR3 spans 13 amino acids. The PCR was carried out with 60 Vbeta primers and 13 Jbeta primers. Some clones are missing from TCRdb's copy, which holds only in-frame ones; the method was immunoSEQ multiplex PCR. The table records nearly 100,000 clones, around 76% of them present only once. This clonotype was sampled from a woman in her sixties in good health and CMV-seropositive. Material for sequencing was PBMCs. The chain is built from TRBV2 and TRBJ2-7; the D gene is possibly TRBD2 (6 bases). Here the CDR3 DNA reads TGTGCCAGCAGTTTAGCGGTCTCCTACGAGCAGTACTTC. Its translation: CASSLAVSYEQYF.